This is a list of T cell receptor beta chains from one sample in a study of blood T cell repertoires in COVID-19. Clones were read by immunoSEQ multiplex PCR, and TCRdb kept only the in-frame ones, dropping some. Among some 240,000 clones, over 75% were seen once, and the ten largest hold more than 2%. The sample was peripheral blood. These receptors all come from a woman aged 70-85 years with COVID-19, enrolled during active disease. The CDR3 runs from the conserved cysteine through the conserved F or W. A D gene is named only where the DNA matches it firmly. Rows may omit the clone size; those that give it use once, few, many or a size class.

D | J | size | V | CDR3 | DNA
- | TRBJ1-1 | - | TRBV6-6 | CASSYEGRTEAFF | TGTGCCAGCAGTTACGAGGGAAGAACTGAAGCTTTCTTT
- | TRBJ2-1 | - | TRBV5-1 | CASGPSASSYNEQFF | TGCGCCAGCGGGCCTAGCGCGAGCTCCTACAATGAGCAGTTCTTC
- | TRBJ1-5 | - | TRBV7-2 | CASSLAAGGSNQPQHF | TGTGCCAGCAGCTTAGCCGCGGGAGGTAGCAATCAGCCCCAGCATTTT
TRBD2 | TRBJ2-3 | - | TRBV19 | CASSPREGVADTQYF | TGTGCCAGTAGTCCCCGGGAGGGGGTGGCAGATACGCAGTATTTT
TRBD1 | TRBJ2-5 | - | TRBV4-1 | CASSQGQGAEETQYF | TGCGCCAGCAGCCAAGGACAGGGAGCGGAGGAGACCCAGTACTTC
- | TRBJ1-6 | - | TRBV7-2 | CASSLVNRGYNSPLHF | TGTGCCAGCAGCTTAGTAAACCGGGGCTATAATTCACCCCTCCACTTT
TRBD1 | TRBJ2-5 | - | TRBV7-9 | CASSYQGAGETQYF | TGTGCCAGCAGCTACCAGGGGGCCGGAGAGACCCAGTACTTC
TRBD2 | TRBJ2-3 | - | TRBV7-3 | CASSLGTSGSTDTQYF | TGTGCCAGCAGCTTGGGGACTAGCGGCAGCACAGATACGCAGTATTTT
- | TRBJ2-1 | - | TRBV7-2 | CASSPTFGYNEQFF | TGTGCCAGCAGCCCTACCTTCGGGTACAATGAGCAGTTCTTC
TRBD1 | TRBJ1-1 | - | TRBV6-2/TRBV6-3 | CASSYPSYRGNTEAFF | TGTGCCAGCAGTTACCCGTCCTACAGGGGGAACACTGAAGCTTTCTTT
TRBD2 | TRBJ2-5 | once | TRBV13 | CASSSTSGSRETQYF | TGTGCCAGCAGCTCGACTAGCGGGAGTCGGGAGACCCAGTACTTC
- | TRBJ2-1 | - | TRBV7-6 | CASSLGRRGGLSTYNEQFF | TGTGCCAGCAGCTTAGGTCGACGGGGTGGACTGAGCACCTACAATGAGCAGTTCTTC
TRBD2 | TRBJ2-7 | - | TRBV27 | CASRSSGGPYEQYF | TGTGCCAGCAGGAGTAGCGGGGGGCCCTACGAGCAGTACTTC
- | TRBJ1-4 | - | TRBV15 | CATSPGGHGGNEKLFF | TGTGCCACCAGCCCGGGGGGGCATGGTGGTAATGAAAAACTGTTTTTT
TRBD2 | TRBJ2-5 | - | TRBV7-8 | CASSLASGGRETQYF | TGTGCCAGCAGCTTAGCTAGCGGGGGGAGGGAGACCCAGTACTTC
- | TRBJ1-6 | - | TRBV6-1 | CASSEWVQGIDSPLHF | TGTGCCAGCAGTGAATGGGTACAGGGAATAGATTCACCCCTCCACTTT
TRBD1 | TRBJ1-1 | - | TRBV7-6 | CASSSYRGGAFF | TGTGCCAGCAGCTCATACAGGGGGGGAGCTTTCTTT
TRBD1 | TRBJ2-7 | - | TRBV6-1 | CASSENSRGTYEQYF | TGTGCCAGCAGTGAAAATAGCAGGGGGACCTACGAGCAGTACTTC
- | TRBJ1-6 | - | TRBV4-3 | CASSQAISSFAGNSPLHF | TGCGCCAGCAGCCAAGCTATTAGCAGCTTCGCTGGCAATTCACCCCTCCACTTT
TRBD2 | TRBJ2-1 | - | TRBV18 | CASSPPRREGPNEQFF | TGTGCCAGCTCACCACCGAGGCGGGAGGGCCCTAATGAGCAGTTCTTC
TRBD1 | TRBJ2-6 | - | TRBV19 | CASTIGTGNGANVLTF | TGTGCCAGTACCATCGGGACAGGGAATGGGGCCAACGTCCTGACTTTC
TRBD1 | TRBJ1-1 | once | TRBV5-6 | CASSPGTGRGTEAFF | TGTGCCAGCAGCCCCGGGACAGGGAGGGGAACTGAAGCTTTCTTT
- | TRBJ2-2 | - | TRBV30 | CAWRLEGFAGELFF | TGTGCCTGGAGGCTGGAGGGCTTCGCCGGGGAGCTGTTTTTT
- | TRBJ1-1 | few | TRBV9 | CASSPKDRLNTEAFF | TGTGCCAGCAGCCCAAAGGACAGACTGAACACTGAAGCTTTCTTT
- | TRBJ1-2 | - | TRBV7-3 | CASSFPEGYGYTF | TGTGCCAGCAGCTTCCCGGAGGGGTATGGCTACACCTTC
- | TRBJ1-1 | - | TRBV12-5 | CASGPQGFLEAFF | TGTGCTAGTGGTCCGCAGGGGTTTCTTGAAGCTTTCTTT
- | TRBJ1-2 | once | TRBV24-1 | CATSDETGTKGLRGGYTF | TGTGCCACCAGTGATGAAACCGGGACAAAGGGATTAAGAGGTGGCTACACCTTC
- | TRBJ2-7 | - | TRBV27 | CASRLLQRDSYEQYF | TGTGCCAGCAGACTACTCCAGAGAGATTCCTACGAGCAGTACTTC
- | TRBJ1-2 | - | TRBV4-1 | CASSQDRVGYTF | TGCGCCAGCAGCCAAGACCGAGTTGGCTACACCTTC
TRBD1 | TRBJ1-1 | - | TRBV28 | CASSLTPGQGEAEAFF | TGTGCCAGCAGTTTAACTCCGGGACAGGGTGAGGCTGAAGCTTTCTTT
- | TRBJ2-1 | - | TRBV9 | CASSPYGQGNPNEQFF | TGTGCCAGCAGCCCCTACGGGCAGGGGAATCCGAATGAGCAGTTCTTC
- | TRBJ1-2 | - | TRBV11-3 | CASSGTTGWGFYGYTF | TGTGCCAGCAGCGGAACTACAGGGTGGGGTTTCTATGGCTACACCTTC
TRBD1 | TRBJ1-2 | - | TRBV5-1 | CASSLGDRGGYTF | TGCGCCAGCAGCTTGGGGGACAGGGGTGGCTACACCTTC
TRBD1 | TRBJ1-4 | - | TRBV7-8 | CASSFGGTVNEKLFF | TGTGCCAGCAGCTTTGGCGGGACAGTTAATGAAAAACTGTTTTTT
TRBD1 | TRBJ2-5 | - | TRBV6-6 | CASRHGQGQETQYF | TGTGCCAGCAGACACGGACAGGGCCAAGAGACCCAGTACTTC
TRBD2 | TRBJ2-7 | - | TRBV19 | CANPRASGGSYEQYF | TGTGCCAACCCCCGGGCTAGCGGGGGATCCTACGAGCAGTACTTC
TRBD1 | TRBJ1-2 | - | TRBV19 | CASSIRDRANYGYTF | TGTGCCAGTAGTATAAGGGACAGGGCTAACTATGGCTACACCTTC
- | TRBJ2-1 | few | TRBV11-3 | CASSAPWTTTGDEQFF | TGTGCCAGCAGCGCACCCTGGACTACTACCGGGGATGAGCAGTTCTTC
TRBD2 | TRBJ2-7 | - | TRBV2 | CASSDSAGGKYEQYF | TGTGCCAGCAGTGATTCCGCCGGGGGGAAGTACGAGCAGTACTTC
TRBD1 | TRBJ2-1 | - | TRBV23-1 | CASSLPGQGSYNEQFF | TGCGCCAGCAGTCTCCCGGGACAGGGGAGCTACAATGAGCAGTTCTTC
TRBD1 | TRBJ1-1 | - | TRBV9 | CASSSGQGLDTEAFF | TGTGCCAGCAGCTCGGGACAGGGGCTTGACACTGAAGCTTTCTTT